This T cell receptor beta chain comes out of a study of breast tumors, draining lymph nodes, adjacent tissues. Findings and caveats of the study: The data were judged consistent with most tumor T cells coming from lymph node and expanding in tumor. Compared with lymph nodes, tumors were less diverse; compared with nontumor tissue, more. Luminal-like breast cancer showed significantly higher tumor–nontumor repertoire similarity than basal-like. That most tumor T cells come from lymph nodes remained unproven.

Breast cancer patients provided tissue from their axillary draining lymph nodes. This clonotype was seen a handful of times. Its specificity is not known. A clone one base away is much larger, so this may be a read error. Trimming at V came to 5 bases and at J to 5 bases, leaving 11 bases not matched to a gene. This CDR3 region has 17 residues. MiXCR, run by TCRdb on the multiplex PCR reads, gives a single entry per CDR3 protein. The repertoire consists of 180,000 or so distinct CDR3 sequences, with approximately 30% occurring once and the leading ten covering around 4%. Material for sequencing was axillary lymph node tissue. V and J are TRBV12-3 or TRBV12-4 and TRBJ2-2; TRBD2 aligns across 10 bases. This TCR was recovered from a female donor with breast cancer. Some clones in this sample may be carry-over from other donors' samples. The CDR3 loop is CASSPLSGRLGTGELFF. DNA for the CDR3: TGTGCCAGCAGTCCTCTTAGCGGGAGGCTCGGGACCGGGGAGCTGTTTTTT.